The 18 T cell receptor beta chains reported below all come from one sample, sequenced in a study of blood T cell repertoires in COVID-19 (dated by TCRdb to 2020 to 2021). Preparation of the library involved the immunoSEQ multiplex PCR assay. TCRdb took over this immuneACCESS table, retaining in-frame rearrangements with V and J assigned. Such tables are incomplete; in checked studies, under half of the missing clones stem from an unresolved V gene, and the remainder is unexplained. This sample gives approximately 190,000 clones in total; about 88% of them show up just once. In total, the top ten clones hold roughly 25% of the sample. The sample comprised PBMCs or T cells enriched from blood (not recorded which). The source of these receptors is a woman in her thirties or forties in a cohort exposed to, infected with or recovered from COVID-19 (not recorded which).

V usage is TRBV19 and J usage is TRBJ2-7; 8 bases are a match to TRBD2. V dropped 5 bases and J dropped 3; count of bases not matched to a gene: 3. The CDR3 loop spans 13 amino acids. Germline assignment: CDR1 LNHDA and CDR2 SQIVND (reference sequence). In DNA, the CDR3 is TGTGCCAGTAGTCTCGCGGGGGGCTACGAGCAGTACTTC. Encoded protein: CASSLAGGYEQYF.

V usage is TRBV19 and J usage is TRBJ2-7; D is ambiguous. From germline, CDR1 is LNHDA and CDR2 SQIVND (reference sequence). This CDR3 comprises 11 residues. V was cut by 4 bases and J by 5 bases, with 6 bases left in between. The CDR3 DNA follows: TGTGCCAGTAGTACCTTTAACGAGCAGTACTTC. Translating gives CASSTFNEQYF.

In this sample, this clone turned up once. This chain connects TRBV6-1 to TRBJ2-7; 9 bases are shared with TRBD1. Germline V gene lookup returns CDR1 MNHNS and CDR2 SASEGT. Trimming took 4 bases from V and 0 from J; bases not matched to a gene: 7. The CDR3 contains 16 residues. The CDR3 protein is CASSGAGQGHSYEQYF. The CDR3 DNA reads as TGTGCCAGCAGTGGAGCAGGACAGGGGCACTCCTACGAGCAGTACTTC.

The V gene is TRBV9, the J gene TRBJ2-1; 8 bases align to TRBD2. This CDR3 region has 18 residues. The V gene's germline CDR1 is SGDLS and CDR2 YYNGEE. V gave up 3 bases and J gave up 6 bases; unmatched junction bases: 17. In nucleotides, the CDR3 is TGTGCCAGCAGCGCGAACGACCGGAGTCGGGGGGGTGCCAATGAGCAGTTCTTC. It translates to CASSANDRSRGGANEQFF.

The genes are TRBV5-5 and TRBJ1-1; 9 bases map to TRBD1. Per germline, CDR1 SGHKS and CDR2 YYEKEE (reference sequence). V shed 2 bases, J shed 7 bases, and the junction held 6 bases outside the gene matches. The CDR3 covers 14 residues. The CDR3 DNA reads TGTGCCAGCAGCTTAACACAGGGGGCGAATGAAGCTTTCTTT. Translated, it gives CASSLTQGANEAFF.

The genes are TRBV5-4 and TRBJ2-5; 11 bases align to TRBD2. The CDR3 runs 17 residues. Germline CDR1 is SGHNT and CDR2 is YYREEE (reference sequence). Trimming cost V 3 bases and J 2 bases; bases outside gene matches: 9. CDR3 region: CASSSGLAEYLQETQYF. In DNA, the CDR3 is TGTGCCAGCAGCTCGGGACTAGCGGAGTATCTACAAGAGACCCAGTACTTC.

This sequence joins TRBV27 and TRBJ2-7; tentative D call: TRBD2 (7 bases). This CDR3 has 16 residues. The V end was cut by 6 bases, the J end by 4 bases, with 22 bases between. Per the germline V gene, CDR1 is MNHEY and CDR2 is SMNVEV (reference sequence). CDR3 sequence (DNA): TGTGCCAGCAGACCAGCCAGCGGGGACATTTCGTACGAGCAGTACTTC. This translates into CASRPASGDISYEQYF.

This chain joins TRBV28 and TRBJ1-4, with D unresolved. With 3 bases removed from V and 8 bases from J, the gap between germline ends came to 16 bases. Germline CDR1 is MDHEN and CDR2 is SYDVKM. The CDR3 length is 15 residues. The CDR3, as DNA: TGTGCCAGCAGTTTCCCCGGGATCGCCCGAGAAAAACTGTTTTTT. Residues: CASSFPGIAREKLFF.

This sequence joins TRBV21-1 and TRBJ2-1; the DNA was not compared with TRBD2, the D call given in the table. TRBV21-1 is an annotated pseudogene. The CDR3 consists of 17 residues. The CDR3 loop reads CASSKGPSGRSHNEQFF. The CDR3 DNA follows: TGTGCCAGCAGCAAAGGACCTAGCGGGAGGTCCCACAATGAGCAGTTCTTC.

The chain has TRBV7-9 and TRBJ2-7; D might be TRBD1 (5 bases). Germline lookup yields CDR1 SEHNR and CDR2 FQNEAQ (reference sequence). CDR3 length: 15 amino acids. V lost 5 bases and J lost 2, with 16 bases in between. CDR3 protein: CASSGDLGLAYEQYF. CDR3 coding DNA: TGTGCCAGCAGCGGTGACCTGGGGCTAGCCTACGAGCAGTACTTC. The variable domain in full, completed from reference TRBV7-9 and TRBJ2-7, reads DTGVSQNPRHKITKRGQNVTFRCDPISEHNRLYWYRQTLGQGPEFLTYFQNEAQLEKSRLLSDRFSAERPKGSFSTLEIQRTEQGDSAMYLCASSGDLGLAYEQYFGPGTRLTVT.

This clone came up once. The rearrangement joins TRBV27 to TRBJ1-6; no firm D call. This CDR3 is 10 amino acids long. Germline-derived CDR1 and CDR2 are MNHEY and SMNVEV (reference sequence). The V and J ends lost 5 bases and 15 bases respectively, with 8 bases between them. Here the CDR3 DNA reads TGTGCCAGCAGTCACCCGCGCCTCCACTTT. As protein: CASSHPRLHF.

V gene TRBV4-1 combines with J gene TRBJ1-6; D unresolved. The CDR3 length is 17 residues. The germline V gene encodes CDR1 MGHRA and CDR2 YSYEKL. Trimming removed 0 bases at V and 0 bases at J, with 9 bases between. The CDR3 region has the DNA TGCGCCAGCAGCCAAGACAACGGGAGCTCCTATAATTCACCCCTCCACTTT. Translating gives CASSQDNGSSYNSPLHF.

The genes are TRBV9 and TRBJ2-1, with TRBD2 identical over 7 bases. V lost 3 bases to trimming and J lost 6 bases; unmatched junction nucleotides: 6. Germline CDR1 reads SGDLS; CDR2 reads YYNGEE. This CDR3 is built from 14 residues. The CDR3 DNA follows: TGTGCCAGCAGCGCCCGGACTAGGGGCAATGAGCAGTTCTTC. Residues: CASSARTRGNEQFF.

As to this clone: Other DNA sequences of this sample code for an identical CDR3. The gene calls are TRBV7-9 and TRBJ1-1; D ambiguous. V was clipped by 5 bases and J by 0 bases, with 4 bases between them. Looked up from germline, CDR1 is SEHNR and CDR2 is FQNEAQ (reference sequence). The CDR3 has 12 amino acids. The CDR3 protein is CASSLLNTEAFF. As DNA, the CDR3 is TGTGCCAGCAGCCTTTTGAACACTGAAGCTTTCTTT. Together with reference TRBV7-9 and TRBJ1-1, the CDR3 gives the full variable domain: DTGVSQNPRHKITKRGQNVTFRCDPISEHNRLYWYRQTLGQGPEFLTYFQNEAQLEKSRLLSDRFSAERPKGSFSTLEIQRTEQGDSAMYLCASSLLNTEAFFGQGTRLTVV.

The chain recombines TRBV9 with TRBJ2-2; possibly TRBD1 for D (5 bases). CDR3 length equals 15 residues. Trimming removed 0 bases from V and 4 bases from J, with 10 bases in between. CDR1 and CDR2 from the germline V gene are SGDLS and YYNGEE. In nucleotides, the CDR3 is TGTGCCAGCAGCGTAGAAGACAGTTTCACCGGGGAGCTGTTTTTT. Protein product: CASSVEDSFTGELFF.

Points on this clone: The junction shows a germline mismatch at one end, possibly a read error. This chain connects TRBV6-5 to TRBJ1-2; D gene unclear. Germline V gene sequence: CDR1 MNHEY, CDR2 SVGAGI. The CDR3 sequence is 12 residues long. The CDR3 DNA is TGTGCCAGCAGTTCCGAGATCTATCGCTACACCTTC. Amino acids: CASSSEIYRYTF.

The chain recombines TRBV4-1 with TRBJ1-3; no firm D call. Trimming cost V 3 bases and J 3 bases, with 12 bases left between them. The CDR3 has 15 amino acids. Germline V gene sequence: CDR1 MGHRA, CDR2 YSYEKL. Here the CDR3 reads CASSQRGEGGNTIYF. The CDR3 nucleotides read TGCGCCAGCAGCCAGCGGGGTGAGGGTGGAAACACCATATATTTT.

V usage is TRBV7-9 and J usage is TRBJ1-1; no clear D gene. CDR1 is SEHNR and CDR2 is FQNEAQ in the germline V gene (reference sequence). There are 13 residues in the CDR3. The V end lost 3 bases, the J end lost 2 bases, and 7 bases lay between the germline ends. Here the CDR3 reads CASSFRENTEAFF. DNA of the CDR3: TGTGCCAGCAGCTTCCGGGAAAACACTGAAGCTTTCTTT.